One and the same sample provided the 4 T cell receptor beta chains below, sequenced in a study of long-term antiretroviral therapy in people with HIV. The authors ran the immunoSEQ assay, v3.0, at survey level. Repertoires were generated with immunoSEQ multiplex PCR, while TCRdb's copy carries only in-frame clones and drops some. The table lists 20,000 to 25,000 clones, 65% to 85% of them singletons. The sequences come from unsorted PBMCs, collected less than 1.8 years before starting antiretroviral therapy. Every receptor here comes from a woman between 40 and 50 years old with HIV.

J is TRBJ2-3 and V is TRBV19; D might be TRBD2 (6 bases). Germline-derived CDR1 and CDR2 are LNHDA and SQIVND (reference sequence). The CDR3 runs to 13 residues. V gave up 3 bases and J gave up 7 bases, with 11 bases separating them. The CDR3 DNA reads TGTGCCAGTAGTATGGCGGGATGGAATACGCAGTATTTT. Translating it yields CASSMAGWNTQYF.

This CDR3 is CASSTGTATQPQHF. In nucleotides, the CDR3 is TGTGCCAGCAGCACCGGGACAGCAACCCAGCCCCAGCATTTT. The gene calls are TRBV7-8 and TRBJ1-5; TRBD1 matches at 7 bases. This CDR3 contains 14 residues. Germline V CDR1 and CDR2: SGHVS, FQNEAQ. V was clipped by 5 bases and J by 7 bases; unmatched bases: 8.

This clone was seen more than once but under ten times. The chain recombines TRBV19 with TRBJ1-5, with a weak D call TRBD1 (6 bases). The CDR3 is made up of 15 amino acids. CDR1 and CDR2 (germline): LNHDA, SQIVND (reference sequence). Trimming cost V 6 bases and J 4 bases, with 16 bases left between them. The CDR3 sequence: CASSGGRGKNQPQHF. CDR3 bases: TGTGCCAGTAGCGGGGGCCGGGGGAAAAATCAGCCCCAGCATTTT.

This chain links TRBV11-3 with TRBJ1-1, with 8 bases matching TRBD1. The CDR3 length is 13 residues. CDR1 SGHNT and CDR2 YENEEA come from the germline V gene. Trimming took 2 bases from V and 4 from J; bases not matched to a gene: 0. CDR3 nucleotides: TGTGCCAGCAGCTTAACAGGGGGCACTGAAGCTTTCTTT. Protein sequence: CASSLTGGTEAFF.